This T cell receptor (beta chain) was observed in a study of blood T cells in healthy people across ages. Overall study results and limits: PBMCs were not sorted, which prevented a conclusive comparison of naive versus antigen-experienced cells. While age rose, TCR beta diversity per million T cells dropped in a roughly linear way.

The authors ran a second PCR of about 7 to 12 cycles using a sample-barcoded 5' primer and a J-beta primer mix. Using its own MiXCR run on the 5' RACE reads, TCRdb lists one record per CDR3 protein. The table shows hundreds of thousands of distinct CDR3 sequences, with 45% to 50% occurring only once. Comment on this clonotype: The target antigen is unknown.

The CDR3 contains 12 residues. Looked up from germline, CDR1 is SGHDN and CDR2 is FVKESK. Trimming took 2 bases from V and 8 from J, leaving 7 bases between them. Drawing of peripheral blood yielded ten milliliters from each donor. At least 6.5 million PBMCs were isolated per sample. Sequenced material: blood. The sequence derives from a woman aged 55 to 70 in good health. The J gene is TRBJ2-1, the V gene TRBV14, with D perhaps matching TRBD1 (5 bases). CDR3 nucleotide sequence: TGTGCCAGCAGCCAAACAGGTTATGAGCAGTTCTTC. Protein: CASSQTGYEQFF.